This TCR beta chain originates from a study of T-cell memory formation after mild COVID-19. General study findings and limits: Second-wave clones with a day 37 peak had unconfirmed SARS-CoV-2 specificity.

Germline loops: CDR1 SGHRS, CDR2 YFSETQ. Trimming removed 6 bases at V and 0 bases at J, with 9 bases between. There are 14 residues in the CDR3. From the 5' RACE reads, TCRdb called clonotypes with MiXCR, one entry per CDR3 protein. The table has approximately 350,000 distinct CDR3 sequences, 28% seen once; the top ten hold roughly 14%. Comment on this clonotype: Antigen: not known.

This receptor was obtained from an adult woman who had mild COVID-19 (a few samples of this study predate the infection). Cell type and time point are not known. The sample taken for sequencing was PBMCs or a T cell subset sorted from them (not recorded which). The rearrangement links TRBV5-1 to TRBJ1-4; D gene ambiguous. As DNA, the CDR3 is TGCGCCAGCAAGACGGGCCCAACTAATGAAAAACTGTTTTTT. It specifies CASKTGPTNEKLFF.